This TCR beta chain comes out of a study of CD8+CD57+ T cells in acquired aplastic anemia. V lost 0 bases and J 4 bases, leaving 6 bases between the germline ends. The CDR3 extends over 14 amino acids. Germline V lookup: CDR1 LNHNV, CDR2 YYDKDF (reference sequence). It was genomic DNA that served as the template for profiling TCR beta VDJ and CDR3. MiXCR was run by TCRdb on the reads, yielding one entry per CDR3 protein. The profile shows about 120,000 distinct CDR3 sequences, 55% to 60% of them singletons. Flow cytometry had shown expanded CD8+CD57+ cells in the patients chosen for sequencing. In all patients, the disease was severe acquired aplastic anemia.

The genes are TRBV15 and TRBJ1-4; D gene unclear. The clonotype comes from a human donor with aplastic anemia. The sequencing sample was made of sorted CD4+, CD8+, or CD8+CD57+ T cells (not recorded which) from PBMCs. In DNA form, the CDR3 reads TGTGCCACCAGCAGAGAGCGGGGTAATGAAAAACTGTTTTTT. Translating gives CATSRERGNEKLFF.